The sequence of this TCR beta chain was determined in a study of identical twins. The cDNA had a unique molecular identifier and a template-switch universal primer site. TCRdb reprocessed the 5' RACE reads with MiXCR, giving one entry per CDR3 protein. The sample lists over 200,000 distinct CDR3 sequences; approximately 9% were seen once. V was pared by 0 bases and J by 11 bases, with 19 bases between. In germline, CDR1 is MNHEY, CDR2 SVGEGT. The CDR3 runs 15 residues. The table lists this clonotype with many counts. The V gene is TRBV6-2 or TRBV6-3, the J gene TRBJ1-1; maybe TRBD1 (6 bases). This clonotype originated in a woman aged 18-29 years in good health. Source material: memory (CD45RO+) T cells sorted from blood. The CDR3 is CASSYSGPAQGDAFF. CDR3 in DNA: TGTGCCAGCAGTTACTCGGGCCCCGCACAGGGCGACGCTTTCTTT.